These 25 T cell receptor beta chains were all obtained from the same sample, sequenced in a study of technical replicates of blood from a few donors. Data came from immunoSEQ multiplex PCR; TCRdb stores just in-frame clones and leaves some out. Here the sample spans about 62,000 clones, about 90% being singletons. The sequenced sample consisted of PBMCs. These receptors were collected from a human donor in good health. Some clones in this sample may be carry-over from other donors' samples.

The chain recombines TRBV5-6 with TRBJ2-1, with 7 bases matching TRBD2. CDR1 SGHDT and CDR2 YYEEEE come from the germline V gene. The CDR3 has 16 amino acids. Trimming took 3 bases from V and 9 from J; bases not matched to a gene: 15. CDR3 sequence (DNA): TGTGCCAGCAGCTCCCCGGGTATGTGGGGGGGAACTGAGCAGTTCTTC. This encodes CASSSPGMWGGTEQFF. The entire variable domain, with the rest obtained from reference TRBV5-6 and TRBJ2-1, is as follows: DAGVTQSPTHLIKTRGQQVTLRCSPKSGHDTVSWYQQALGQGPQFIFQYYEEEERQRGNFPDRFSGHQFPNYSSELNVNALLLGDSALYLCASSSPGMWGGTEQFFGPGTRLTVL.

The chain is built from TRBV9 and TRBJ1-2; the D is unclear. V lost 5 bases and J lost 6, with 11 bases in between. This CDR3 spans 12 amino acids. CDR1 SGDLS and CDR2 YYNGEE come from the germline V gene. For the CDR3, the DNA is TGTGCCAGCAGGGCCCCCCGGGATGGCTACACCTTC. This sequence encodes CASRAPRDGYTF.

This chain connects TRBV21-1 to TRBJ2-1; TRBD1, the table's D call, lacks a check against the DNA. TRBV21-1 is recorded as a pseudogene. The CDR3 loop spans 16 amino acids. CDR3 DNA sequence: TGTGCCAGCAGCAAAGTCAGGACAGGGAGCTACAATGAGCAGTTCTTC. Translating gives CASSKVRTGSYNEQFF.

J is TRBJ2-5 and V is TRBV4-2, with 11 bases lining up with TRBD2. Trimming at V came to 0 bases and at J to 2 bases, leaving 2 bases not matched to a gene. Germline assignment: CDR1 LGHNA and CDR2 YNFKEQ. CDR3 length equals 16 residues. CDR3 region: CASSQDASGGQETQYF. In DNA form, the CDR3 reads TGTGCCAGCAGCCAAGATGCTAGCGGGGGGCAAGAGACCCAGTACTTC.

The count of this clone is one. The chain combines TRBV4-2 with TRBJ2-6; no definite D call. Germline V CDR1 and CDR2: LGHNA, YNFKEQ. The CDR3 runs to 15 residues. Trimming removed 0 bases from V and 1 base from J, with 4 bases in between. CDR3 in DNA: TGTGCCAGCAGCCAAGATAGATCTGGGGCCAACGTCCTGACTTTC. Amino acids: CASSQDRSGANVLTF.

This clone appeared once. This chain links TRBV30 with TRBJ1-6, with 11 bases identical to TRBD1. This CDR3 has 14 residues. V trimming: 8 bases; J trimming: 11 bases; junction bases outside the gene matches: 11. Looked up from germline, CDR1 is GTSNPN and CDR2 is SVGIG (reference sequence). The CDR3 loop is CAGTGGLSGTPLHF. For the CDR3, the DNA is TGTGCCGGGACAGGGGGACTTTCGGGGACACCCCTCCACTTT.

The CDR3 DNA follows: TGTGCCATCAGTGCGACTAGCGGGGACCGAGATACGCAGTATTTT. It codes for CAISATSGDRDTQYF. The genes are TRBV10-3 and TRBJ2-3, with 11 bases matching TRBD2. With V trimmed by 4 bases and J by 5 bases, 5 bases remained unmatched. CDR3 size: 15 residues. The germline V gene has CDR1 ENHRY and CDR2 SYGVKD.

This sequence joins TRBV9 and TRBJ2-3; 8 positions agree with TRBD2. With 3 bases clipped from V and 4 bases from J, the junction kept 4 bases outside the gene matches. The CDR3 is made up of 14 amino acids. The V gene's germline CDR1 is SGDLS and CDR2 YYNGEE. CDR3 bases: TGTGCCAGCAGCGCTAGCGGGCGGCCAGATACGCAGTATTTT. Its protein is CASSASGRPDTQYF.

The rearrangement joins TRBV28 to TRBJ2-7; 9 positions agree with TRBD1. CDR3 length: 15 residues. Per the germline V gene, CDR1 is MDHEN and CDR2 is SYDVKM. The J segment lost 5 bases and the V segment lost 8 bases, leaving 13 bases of the junction unmatched. The CDR3: CASGSPGTGTNEQYF. In DNA, the CDR3 is TGTGCCAGCGGGTCCCCCGGGACAGGGACGAACGAGCAGTACTTC.

This sequence joins TRBV6-5 and TRBJ2-5; D remains unclear. Germline V CDR1 and CDR2: MNHEY, SVGAGI. This CDR3 has 13 residues. V gave up 4 bases and J gave up 1 base, with 7 bases separating them. Written as DNA, the CDR3 is TGTGCCAGCAGTTTGGGCGTCCAAGAGACCCAGTACTTC. Translation gives CASSLGVQETQYF.

This clone has a single count. The chain has TRBV6-4 and TRBJ1-1, with D possibly being TRBD1 (6 bases). The CDR3 is made up of 13 amino acids. The germline V and J ends were trimmed by 3 bases and 3 bases, with 8 bases remaining between them. Germline values: CDR1 MRHNA, CDR2 SNTAGT. In DNA form, the CDR3 reads TGTGCCAGCAGTGAAAAGGGGGACACTGAAGCTTTCTTT. Protein product: CASSEKGDTEAFF.

J is TRBJ2-1 and V is TRBV7-6; D ambiguous. V was shortened by 5 bases and J by 0 bases, with 8 bases between the two germline ends. This CDR3 is 14 amino acids long. Germline CDR1 SGHVS, CDR2 FNYEAQ. In nucleotides, the CDR3 is TGTGCCAGCAGCCGCGCCCCCTCCTACAATGAGCAGTTCTTC. Its translation is CASSRAPSYNEQFF.

This rearrangement joins TRBV5-6 to TRBJ2-3; 9 bases agree with TRBD1. The V and J ends lost 7 bases and 0 bases, in that order; junction bases with no gene match: 6. The CDR3 runs 15 residues. From germline, CDR1 is SGHDT and CDR2 YYEEEE. In DNA, the CDR3 is TGTGCCAGCTTCACAGGGGGCTTTAGCACAGATACGCAGTATTTT. This translates into CASFTGGFSTDTQYF.

V gene TRBV7-2 combines with J gene TRBJ2-7; the D gene is possibly TRBD1 (6 bases). V lost 3 bases and J lost 3, with 6 bases in between. Germline-derived CDR1 and CDR2 are SGHTA and FQGNSA. The CDR3 loop spans 12 amino acids. The CDR3 spells CASSLTGYEQYF. The CDR3 nucleotides are TGTGCCAGCAGCTTGACAGGCTACGAGCAGTACTTC.

This chain uses TRBV19 with TRBJ1-2; tentatively, D is TRBD1 (5 bases). Germline CDR1 reads LNHDA; CDR2 reads SQIVND (reference sequence). This CDR3 is built from 15 residues. Trimming pared 5 bases from V and 4 bases from J, leaving 17 bases between. The CDR3 spells CASSQRVGGTYGYTF. For the CDR3, the DNA is TGTGCCAGTAGTCAGAGGGTGGGGGGTACCTATGGCTACACCTTC.

This clone was seen once. The chain employs TRBV9 and TRBJ2-1, with D maybe TRBD2 (5 bases). The CDR3 loop spans 12 amino acids. The V end lost 2 bases, the J end lost 9 bases, and 9 bases lay between the germline ends. Germline assignment: CDR1 SGDLS and CDR2 YYNGEE. CDR3 coding DNA: TGTGCCAGCAGCGTCTCGGGGATTGAGCAGTTCTTC. Its protein is CASSVSGIEQFF.

V gene TRBV30 combines with J gene TRBJ1-3, with D possibly being TRBD1 (6 bases). V was clipped by 3 bases and J by 1 base, with 13 bases between them. The CDR3 totals 15 residues. From germline, CDR1 is GTSNPN and CDR2 SVGIG (reference sequence). The CDR3 DNA sequence: TGTGCCTGGAGGACAGGTGTTTTTTCTGGAAACACCATATATTTT. Protein: CAWRTGVFSGNTIYF.

J is TRBJ1-2 and V is TRBV29-1; 9 bases are a match to TRBD1. Germline trimming cut 5 bases from V and 2 bases from J; bases unmatched to any gene: 12. Germline V gene data show CDR1 as SQVTM and CDR2 as ANQGSEA. The CDR3 runs 16 residues. The DNA for the CDR3 is TGCAGCGTTACAAGGGGACAGGGATCAGACAACTATGGCTACACCTTC. Its protein product is CSVTRGQGSDNYGYTF.

The chain employs TRBV18 and TRBJ1-6; a weak D match, TRBD1 (6 bases). Germline V CDR1 and CDR2: KGHSH, LQKENI. This CDR3 is 14 amino acids long. With 6 bases removed from V and 9 bases from J, the gap between germline ends came to 15 bases. CDR3 sequence: CASSRTEQASPLHF. The CDR3 nucleotides read TGTGCCAGCTCGCGGACAGAGCAGGCTTCACCCCTCCACTTT.

The chain is built from TRBV9 and TRBJ2-7, with TRBD1 matching over 7 bases. Germline loops: CDR1 SGDLS, CDR2 YYNGEE. V shed 3 bases, J shed 4 bases, and the junction held 7 bases outside the gene matches. This CDR3 is built from 14 residues. The CDR3 DNA reads TGTGCCAGCAGCGCCGGGACCAGGGGGTACGAGCAGTACTTC. Its translation: CASSAGTRGYEQYF.

The rearrangement links TRBV7-3 to TRBJ2-7; D is possibly TRBD1 (5 bases). Between the trimmed V and J ends, which lost 2 bases and 0 bases, there was a span of 11 bases. The germline gives CDR1 SGHTA, CDR2 FQGTGA. CDR3 size: 15 residues. DNA for the CDR3: TGTGCCAGCAGCTTAGGTGGCAGGGACTCCTACGAGCAGTACTTC. It yields the protein CASSLGGRDSYEQYF.

This chain links TRBV5-4 with TRBJ1-2, with 8 bases fitting TRBD1. There are 15 residues in the CDR3. Per germline, CDR1 SGHNT and CDR2 YYREEE (reference sequence). V was pared by 4 bases and J by 7 bases, with 12 bases of the junction left unmatched. This chain's CDR3 is CASSPPTQGAGGYTF. The CDR3 region has the DNA TGTGCCAGCAGCCCGCCAACTCAGGGGGCGGGTGGCTACACCTTC.

J is TRBJ2-5 and V is TRBV19; maybe TRBD2 (6 bases). Germline CDR1 LNHDA, CDR2 SQIVND (reference sequence). Deletions cut 5 bases from V and 5 bases from J, with 15 bases between. The CDR3 length is 14 residues. The CDR3 here is CASSPWEARETQYF. For the CDR3, the DNA is TGTGCCAGTAGTCCTTGGGAGGCCAGGGAGACCCAGTACTTC.

V and J are TRBV5-1 and TRBJ2-1; 10 bases fit TRBD2. The CDR3 extends over 15 amino acids. The V segment lost 3 bases and the J segment 5 bases; nucleotides outside the gene matches: 5. Germline CDR1 is SGHRS and CDR2 is YFSETQ. CDR3 nucleotides: TGCGCCAGCAGCTCCTCTAGCGGGGGACACAATGAGCAGTTCTTC. Amino acids: CASSSSSGGHNEQFF.

This chain links TRBV2 with TRBJ1-1; D ambiguous. The CDR3 sequence is 14 residues long. CDR1 is SNHLY, CDR2 FYNNEI, per germline. V was trimmed by 7 bases and J by 0 bases, leaving 12 bases between them. The CDR3 nucleotides read TGTGCCAGCATCGAACAGAAATTGAACACTGAAGCTTTCTTT. Amino acids: CASIEQKLNTEAFF.